The entry below describes one T cell receptor beta chain. The data derive from a study of blood T cell repertoires in COVID-19. Study-level information: The United States, Italy and Spain provided the acute and convalescent COVID-19 samples. Sources were T cells, B-cell-depleted T cells, or PBMCs; the material itself was cDNA or gDNA.

Methods used by the authors: How many nucleated cells were present was estimated from reference gene primer amplification. Repertoires were generated with immunoSEQ multiplex PCR, while TCRdb's copy carries only in-frame clones and drops some. Clonal size and the V and J genes are those of that table, whereas D and trimming came from the DNA. There are 90,000 to 120,000 clones in the sample; around four fifths occur only once, and 4.8% lies in the top ten. This CDR3 has 16 residues. Trimming removed 2 bases from V and 0 bases from J, with 13 bases in between. Per the germline V gene, CDR1 is SGDLS and CDR2 is YYNGEE.

The genes are TRBV9 and TRBJ2-3; D unclear. The sequenced material came from peripheral blood. This receptor was obtained from a man aged 60 to 75 with acute or convalescent COVID-19. The CDR3 nucleotides read TGTGCCAGCAGCGTGTCTCCGACACCTAGCACAGATACGCAGTATTTT. It encodes CASSVSPTPSTDTQYF.